This TCR beta chain was documented in a study of CD8 T cells in Susac syndrome (dated by TCRdb to about 2019). Some background on the complete study: Whether CD8+ T cell activation and differentiation in Susac syndrome was antigen driven was tested using repertoire sequencing. Points the paper makes about the study in general: The number of individuals in the TCR sequencing and HLA analysis was recognized as being relatively small.

RNA was extracted using the RNeasy kit, and about 0.45 to 1 ug of the RNA was reverse transcribed with random hexamers. The immunoSEQ multiplex PCR assay, covering 54 Vbeta and 13 Jbeta segments, was used to amplify TCR beta CDR3 regions. Bias from PCR amplification was corrected by using a synthetic template baseline for primer optimization and for computational correction. In the authors' own workflow: Reads were assigned to V, D and J genes according to IMGT and analyzed in immunoSEQ Analyzer, with only productive sequences retained. To calculate clonality, Shannon entropy was normalized by log2 of the number of productive unique sequences and then subtracted from one. For each patient and control, public and private clones were evaluated among the 100 most prevalent clones. Clones were defined as Susac-specific if absent from the healthy and MS cohorts, from 900 to 1,300 published viral clones and from other ImmuneACCESS disease sequences. TCRdb itself trimmed the public reads at Q25 with fastp, ran MiXCR and retained productive beta chains. One record per CDR3 amino acid sequence lists the most common genes and DNA. TCRdb assigned the V and J calls; the authors' analysis was not used. This sample holds some 190,000 distinct CDR3 sequences; roughly 92% were observed only once. The biggest ten clones account for 0.1% of the sample.

As concerns this clonotype: The specificity of this receptor is unknown. Per-nucleotide qualities are absent, and no much larger clonotype sits a single base away.

High-throughput TCR beta sequencing profiled peripheral blood CD8+ and CD4+ T cells from healthy donors, Susac syndrome patients and multiple sclerosis patients. The healthy donors served as controls matched for age and sex. Bulk CD8+ and CD4+ T cells were purified by magnetic negative isolation, while CD8+ TEMRA cells were enriched using FACS. Blood was drawn into EDTA tubes, processed within 24 hours, and PBMCs were isolated by density gradient centrifugation. PBMCs intended for TCR sequencing were frozen in liquid nitrogen and were later thawed in a 37 degrees C water bath. The sorted or isolated CD4+, CD8+ and CD8+ TEMRA cells had a purity of 90% or higher. Taken from the germline V gene (reference sequence), the CDR1 and CDR2 loops are MNHEY and SMNVEV. Trimming takes 5 bases off V and 4 bases off J; junction bases not matched to a gene: 14. Including cysteine and phenylalanine, the CDR3 has 17 amino acids. The entry retains the CDR3 DNA only, 51 bases that are in frame from base 1.

The V gene is TRBV27 and the J gene is TRBJ1-5; TRBD1 fits 7 bases in the junction. The receptor was isolated from a human donor in good health. Sequencing was performed on CD4+ T cells from PBMCs. In nucleotides, the sequence is TGTGCCAGCAGTCCCCGACCGACAGGGAGGGGAAATCAGCCCCAGCATTTT. It translates to CASSPRPTGRGNQPQHF.